The 29 T cell receptor beta chains below come from one sample, sequenced in a study of CD8 T cells in ankylosing spondylitis. The study, taken as a whole, reports: Typical of ankylosing spondylitis blood, it appeared, was a TCR beta motif of seven to nine highly homologous variants.

From the 5' RACE reads, TCRdb called clonotypes with MiXCR, one entry per CDR3 protein. The sample consists of more than 250,000 distinct CDR3 sequences, around 7.6% of them appearing once. These receptors are not linked to any known antigen. Material: blood, either unsorted or a sorted T cell fraction (not recorded which). Every receptor here comes from a male donor with ankylosing spondylitis.

This clonotype was observed a handful of times. The chain links TRBV20-1 to TRBJ1-6; no firm D call. This CDR3 comprises 14 residues. The V end lost 3 bases, the J end lost 6 bases, and 12 bases lay between the germline ends. Germline V lookup: CDR1 DFQATT, CDR2 SNEGSKA (reference sequence). CDR3 coding DNA: TGCAGTGCTAGTAATCGACCGACTAATTCACCCCTCCACTTT. As protein: CSASNRPTNSPLHF.

This clonotype was recorded a few times. The chain joins TRBV10-3 to TRBJ2-5; D call uncertain. V was cut by 3 bases and J by 5 bases, with 4 bases left in between. This CDR3 comprises 11 residues. The V gene's germline CDR1 is ENHRY and CDR2 SYGVKD. CDR3 residues: CAISDGETQYF. The CDR3, as DNA: TGTGCCATCAGTGACGGGGAGACCCAGTACTTC.

There are many counts of this clonotype. V and J are TRBV29-1 and TRBJ1-2; D possibly corresponds to TRBD1 (6 bases). The CDR3 length is 13 residues. V gave up 6 bases and J gave up 7 bases, with 18 bases separating them. Germline V lookup: CDR1 SQVTM, CDR2 ANQGSEA. The DNA of the CDR3 is TGCAGCGTGGACGTGGGTCAGGGGACTGGCTACACCTTC. As protein: CSVDVGQGTGYTF.

This clonotype was counted only a few times. The chain carries TRBV7-2 and TRBJ2-3; perhaps TRBD2 as D (6 bases). CDR1 and CDR2 (germline): SGHTA, FQGNSA. Trimming pared 0 bases from V and 6 bases from J, leaving 13 bases between. The CDR3 is made up of 15 amino acids. CDR3 DNA sequence: TGTGCCAGCAGCTTAGCCACTGGGGGGTGGGATACGCAGTATTTT. Encoded protein: CASSLATGGWDTQYF.

The CDR3 DNA follows: TGTGCCAGCAGCTTAGTGTCGGGCCGGAAGAGCACAGATACGCAGTATTTT. Its protein product is CASSLVSGRKSTDTQYF. The genes are TRBV7-8 and TRBJ2-3; D remains unclear. The CDR3 extends over 17 amino acids. Trimming stripped 1 base from V and 0 bases from J, with 14 bases between. The V gene's germline CDR1 is SGHVS and CDR2 FQNEAQ.

This clonotype appeared a few times. V is TRBV6-1 and J is TRBJ2-2; TRBD2 matches at 7 bases. With V trimmed by 6 bases and J by 4 bases, 5 bases remained unmatched. The CDR3 is made up of 14 amino acids. Germline V gene lookup returns CDR1 MNHNS and CDR2 SASEGT. The CDR3, as DNA: TGTGCCAGCAGCCCGGGGAGGGCCACCGGGGAGCTGTTTTTT. This gives the protein CASSPGRATGELFF.

The rearrangement links TRBV10-3 to TRBJ1-6; 7 bases agree with TRBD1. The length of the CDR3 is 16 residues. With 0 bases clipped from V and 6 bases from J, the junction kept 5 bases outside the gene matches. CDR1 and CDR2 from the germline V gene are ENHRY and SYGVKD. The CDR3 protein is CAISESTGVFNSPLHF. Here the CDR3 DNA reads TGTGCCATCAGTGAGTCAACAGGGGTCTTTAATTCACCCCTCCACTTT.

This clonotype has only a few counts. This chain joins TRBV6-1 and TRBJ2-2, with 8 nucleotides matching TRBD2. CDR3 length: 15 amino acids. Germline V gives CDR1 MNHNS, CDR2 SASEGT. J gave up 4 bases and V 6 bases, and 7 bases lay outside the gene matches. As DNA, the CDR3 is TGTGCCAGCAGAAAAGCGGGAGAGGGCACCGGGGAGCTGTTTTTT. This codes for CASRKAGEGTGELFF.

There are many counts of this clonotype. The chain has TRBV25-1 and TRBJ2-1; D gene ambiguous. Trimming took off 4 bases at V and 6 bases at J, with 16 bases between the two ends. The germline V gene encodes CDR1 MGHDK and CDR2 SYGVNS. The CDR3 covers 15 residues. The CDR3 loop is CASSGRAGSGNEQFF. DNA of the CDR3: TGTGCCAGCAGTGGCCGCGCAGGTTCGGGCAATGAGCAGTTCTTC.

This clonotype turned up a few times. The genes are TRBV6-5 and TRBJ2-1, with D perhaps matching TRBD1 (5 bases). This CDR3 comprises 11 residues. V was shortened by 6 bases and J by 10 bases, with 10 bases between the two germline ends. CDR1 is MNHEY, CDR2 SVGAGI, per germline. CDR3 DNA sequence: TGTGCCAGCAGGGAAAACAGGGAGCAGTTCTTC. Translation gives CASRENREQFF.

This clonotype was recorded many times. J is TRBJ2-7 and V is TRBV20-1, with 8 positions matching TRBD1. This CDR3 contains 15 residues. J was trimmed by 0 bases and V by 3 bases; bases with no gene match: 7. Germline loops: CDR1 DFQATT, CDR2 SNEGSKA (reference sequence). This chain's CDR3 is CSASDRGRSSYEQYF. As DNA, the CDR3 is TGCAGTGCTAGCGACAGGGGAAGGAGCTCCTACGAGCAGTACTTC.

This clonotype was observed a few times. The chain carries TRBV11-2 and TRBJ2-2; no firm D call. The CDR3 runs to 14 residues. The V and J ends lost 3 bases and 6 bases respectively, with 11 bases between them. The germline V gene has CDR1 SGHAT and CDR2 FQNNGV. CDR3 residues: CASSFQTYAGELFF. CDR3 DNA: TGTGCCAGCAGCTTTCAGACATACGCCGGGGAGCTGTTTTTT. The variable domain in full, completed from reference TRBV11-2 and TRBJ2-2, reads EAGVAQSPRYKIIEKRQSVAFWCNPISGHATLYWYQQILGQGPKLLIQFQNNGVVDDSQLPKDRFSAERLKGVDSTLKIQPAKLEDSAVYLCASSFQTYAGELFFGEGSRLTVL.

As for this clonotype: Germline and junction disagree at one end, which may indicate a read error. This chain uses TRBV12-3 or TRBV12-4 with TRBJ2-1; 9 bases align to TRBD1. The CDR3 loop spans 12 amino acids. CDR3 sequence: CASSPGDRERVF. CDR3 in DNA: TGTGCCAGCAGCCCCGGGGACAGGGAACGGGTCTTC.

This clonotype showed up many times. The rearrangement uses TRBV6-5 and TRBJ2-1; 9 nucleotides align to TRBD2. Germline CDR1 is MNHEY and CDR2 is SVGAGI. Losses at the gene ends were 0 bases for V and 3 bases for J; bases not matched to a gene: 6. CDR3 size: 17 residues. The CDR3 region has the DNA TGTGCCAGCAGTTACTCCCCCTCTAGCGGGATCTACAATGAGCAGTTCTTC. As protein: CASSYSPSSGIYNEQFF.

This clonotype was seen ten or more times. CDR3 sequence: CASSLSTGYRTEAFF. The CDR3 coding sequence is TGTGCCAGCAGTTTATCCACAGGGTATCGCACTGAAGCTTTCTTT. The chain uses TRBV27 and TRBJ1-1; D possibly corresponds to TRBD1 (6 bases). The germline CDR1 and CDR2 sequences are MNHEY and SMNVEV (reference sequence). The length of the CDR3 is 15 residues. V was pared by 0 bases and J by 4 bases, with 12 bases between.

This clonotype has just a few counts. The chain has TRBV28 and TRBJ2-7, with D maybe TRBD2 (5 bases). CDR1 and CDR2 (germline): MDHEN, SYDVKM. The CDR3 loop spans 14 amino acids. Trimming removed 7 bases from V and 0 bases from J, with 13 bases in between. The CDR3 sequence is CASISGSTSYEQYF. CDR3 DNA sequence: TGTGCCAGCATAAGCGGCTCTACCTCCTACGAGCAGTACTTC. Based on the CDR3 plus reference TRBV28 and TRBJ2-7, the full variable domain is DVKVTQSSRYLVKRTGEKVFLECVQDMDHENMFWYRQDPGLGLRLIYFSYDVKMKEKGDIPEGYSVSREKKERFSLILESASTNQTSMYLCASISGSTSYEQYFGPGTRLTVT.

CDR3 in amino acids: CASSASPGEAKNIQYF. The CDR3 region has the DNA TGTGCCAGCAGCGCTTCACCAGGCGAAGCCAAAAACATTCAGTACTTC. J is TRBJ2-4 and V is TRBV12-3 or TRBV12-4; no reliable D call. This CDR3 has 16 residues. Trimming shortened V by 6 bases and J by 0 bases, and 15 bases separated the two germline ends.

The chain uses TRBV10-3 and TRBJ2-1; a weak D match, TRBD2 (5 bases). The CDR3 totals 17 residues. CDR1 is ENHRY and CDR2 is SYGVKD in the germline V gene. Trimming stripped 4 bases from V and 6 bases from J, with 22 bases between. CDR3 DNA: TGTGCCATCAGTGGCTGGGCGGGCCACCCGGGCTTCAATGAGCAGTTCTTC. The encoded protein is CAISGWAGHPGFNEQFF.

The V and J genes are TRBV24-1 and TRBJ1-1, with unresolved D. This CDR3 region has 13 residues. V was clipped by 3 bases and J by 1 base, with 5 bases between them. CDR1 is KGHDR and CDR2 is SFDVKD in the germline V gene. CDR3 in amino acids: CATSDTWNTEAFF. The CDR3 DNA reads TGTGCCACCAGTGATACGTGGAACACTGAAGCTTTCTTT.

This clonotype was counted a few times. The chain employs TRBV6-5 and TRBJ2-1, with 9 bases fitting TRBD1. The CDR3 length is 14 residues. Germline V gives CDR1 MNHEY, CDR2 SVGAGI. The V gene end was trimmed by 2 bases and the J gene end by 16 bases; junction bases not matched to a gene: 12. The chain's CDR3 is CASSYGTGRILEFF. The CDR3 region has the DNA TGTGCCAGCAGTTACGGGACAGGGAGGATTCTTGAATTCTTC.

The chain joins TRBV6-5 to TRBJ2-5; 8 positions match TRBD1. V gave up 0 bases and J gave up 5 bases; unmatched junction bases: 8. The CDR3 length is 16 residues. Germline V gives CDR1 MNHEY, CDR2 SVGAGI. For the CDR3, the DNA is TGTGCCAGCAGTTACTCAGGACAGGGAGGTGGGGAGACCCAGTACTTC. This gives the protein CASSYSGQGGGETQYF.

The chain recombines TRBV29-1 with TRBJ2-5; D gene uncertain. Germline lookup yields CDR1 SQVTM and CDR2 ANQGSEA. The CDR3 loop spans 11 amino acids. V lost 4 bases, J lost 1 base, and 4 bases lay in between. CDR3 protein: CSVGRQETQYF. In DNA, the CDR3 is TGCAGCGTTGGACGCCAAGAGACCCAGTACTTC.

The genes are TRBV5-4 and TRBJ1-2, with TRBD1 as a possible D gene (5 bases). Germline lookup yields CDR1 SGHNT and CDR2 YYREEE (reference sequence). Trimming removed 4 bases at V and 0 bases at J, with 19 bases between. The CDR3 runs to 17 residues. The CDR3 DNA is TGTGCCAGCAGCCTACCCGCTGGGAGGGGAACTAACTATGGCTACACCTTC. It yields the protein CASSLPAGRGTNYGYTF.

Concerning this clonotype itself: The CDR3 does not close with the conserved phenylalanine or tryptophan, likely indicating a read error. The V gene is TRBV7-9, the J gene TRBJ2-1; D perhaps matches TRBD1 (5 bases). Germline V gene lookup returns CDR1 SEHNR and CDR2 FQNEAQ (reference sequence). V was shortened by 5 bases and J by 4 bases, with 12 bases between the two germline ends. The CDR3 extends over 14 amino acids. The CDR3 here is CASSPGQIYNEQFY. The CDR3 nucleotides are TGTGCCAGCAGCCCCGGACAAATATACAATGAGCAGTTCTAC.

The J gene is TRBJ1-4, the V gene TRBV20-1, with 9 bases matching TRBD1. Germline lookup yields CDR1 DFQATT and CDR2 SNEGSKA (reference sequence). V lost 5 bases and J lost 10; bases outside the gene matches: 11. This CDR3 spans 14 amino acids. CDR3 bases: TGCAGTGCTTCCGACCAGGACAGGGGTGCAAAACTGTTTTTT. Translation: CSASDQDRGAKLFF.

About this clonotype: A junction boundary mismatches the germline segment, possibly from a read error. V gene TRBV27 combines with J gene TRBJ1-1, with D perhaps matching TRBD1 (5 bases). This CDR3 has 13 residues. Germline-derived CDR1 and CDR2 are MNHEY and SMNVEV (reference sequence). CDR3 sequence reads: CASSSLGGDEALF. The CDR3 DNA sequence: TGTGCCAGCAGTTCGCTTGGGGGGGATGAAGCTCTCTTT.

The V call is TRBV6-1, the J call TRBJ2-1, with 8 bases aligning to TRBD1. V gave up 5 bases and J gave up 0 bases; unmatched junction bases: 3. Per germline, CDR1 MNHNS and CDR2 SASEGT. CDR3 length: 15 amino acids. CDR3 sequence (DNA): TGTGCCAGCAGTCGGGGACAGGTCTCCTACAATGAGCAGTTCTTC. It encodes CASSRGQVSYNEQFF.

This sequence joins TRBV4-2 and TRBJ1-2; 8 nucleotides line up with TRBD1. Germline CDR1 reads LGHNA; CDR2 reads YNFKEQ. The CDR3 is made up of 15 amino acids. The V segment lost 3 bases and the J segment 8 bases; nucleotides outside the gene matches: 11. As DNA, the CDR3 is TGTGCCAGCAGCCAGGACGGACAGGGCGTCGGGGGCTACACCTTC. It translates to CASSQDGQGVGGYTF.

This clonotype was picked up many times. The rearrangement uses TRBV29-1 and TRBJ1-1, with TRBD1 as a possible D gene (5 bases). Per the germline V gene, CDR1 is SQVTM and CDR2 is ANQGSEA. The V gene lost 6 bases and the J gene lost 0 bases, with 11 bases spanning the gap. This CDR3 has 13 amino acids. The CDR3 DNA sequence: TGCAGCGTCGGAGGGGTAATGAACACTGAAGCTTTCTTT. Translated: CSVGGVMNTEAFF.